This T cell receptor (beta chain) was documented in a study of patients and donors after allogeneic stem cell transplantation. TCRdb redid the calling of the RT-PCR reads with MiXCR, one entry per CDR3 protein. The table includes 150,000 to 200,000 distinct CDR3 sequences, 20% to 25% detected once. In its sample, this clonotype was seen a few times. This CDR3 is 14 amino acids long. V lost 4 bases and J 0 bases, leaving 10 bases between the germline ends. Germline V gene sequence: CDR1 SGDLS, CDR2 YYNGEE. This chain uses TRBV9 with TRBJ1-1; D might be TRBD1 (5 bases). This receptor was identified in a human donor who was either an allogeneic HSCT recipient or a stem cell or donor lymphocyte infusion donor (not recorded which). It is not recorded whose cells these are; they may come from a transplant donor. Sample: blood, either unsorted or a sorted T cell fraction (not recorded which). For the CDR3, the DNA is TGTGCCAGCAGCCTCAGGGTCATGAACACTGAAGCTTTCTTT. This encodes CASSLRVMNTEAFF.